This T cell receptor beta chain was retrieved from a study of cytomegalovirus exposure and HLA in healthy donors. The CDR3 consists of 16 residues. The germline gives CDR1 MNHEY, CDR2 SMNVEV (reference sequence). J lost 7 bases, V lost 3 bases, and 11 bases had no gene match. PCR involved 60 Vbeta and 13 Jbeta primers. The protocol was immunoSEQ multiplex PCR, while the TCRdb copy is restricted to in-frame clones and leaves out a portion. In total, the table holds 150,000 or so clones. This TCR was recovered from a man aged 30 to 39 in good health and CMV-seronegative. Sequenced sample: PBMCs. The chain joins TRBV27 to TRBJ2-1; TRBD2 matches 8 bases. The CDR3 sequence: CASSFLPGGPGNEQFF. For the CDR3, the DNA is TGTGCCAGCAGTTTCCTTCCGGGAGGGCCAGGGAATGAGCAGTTCTTC.